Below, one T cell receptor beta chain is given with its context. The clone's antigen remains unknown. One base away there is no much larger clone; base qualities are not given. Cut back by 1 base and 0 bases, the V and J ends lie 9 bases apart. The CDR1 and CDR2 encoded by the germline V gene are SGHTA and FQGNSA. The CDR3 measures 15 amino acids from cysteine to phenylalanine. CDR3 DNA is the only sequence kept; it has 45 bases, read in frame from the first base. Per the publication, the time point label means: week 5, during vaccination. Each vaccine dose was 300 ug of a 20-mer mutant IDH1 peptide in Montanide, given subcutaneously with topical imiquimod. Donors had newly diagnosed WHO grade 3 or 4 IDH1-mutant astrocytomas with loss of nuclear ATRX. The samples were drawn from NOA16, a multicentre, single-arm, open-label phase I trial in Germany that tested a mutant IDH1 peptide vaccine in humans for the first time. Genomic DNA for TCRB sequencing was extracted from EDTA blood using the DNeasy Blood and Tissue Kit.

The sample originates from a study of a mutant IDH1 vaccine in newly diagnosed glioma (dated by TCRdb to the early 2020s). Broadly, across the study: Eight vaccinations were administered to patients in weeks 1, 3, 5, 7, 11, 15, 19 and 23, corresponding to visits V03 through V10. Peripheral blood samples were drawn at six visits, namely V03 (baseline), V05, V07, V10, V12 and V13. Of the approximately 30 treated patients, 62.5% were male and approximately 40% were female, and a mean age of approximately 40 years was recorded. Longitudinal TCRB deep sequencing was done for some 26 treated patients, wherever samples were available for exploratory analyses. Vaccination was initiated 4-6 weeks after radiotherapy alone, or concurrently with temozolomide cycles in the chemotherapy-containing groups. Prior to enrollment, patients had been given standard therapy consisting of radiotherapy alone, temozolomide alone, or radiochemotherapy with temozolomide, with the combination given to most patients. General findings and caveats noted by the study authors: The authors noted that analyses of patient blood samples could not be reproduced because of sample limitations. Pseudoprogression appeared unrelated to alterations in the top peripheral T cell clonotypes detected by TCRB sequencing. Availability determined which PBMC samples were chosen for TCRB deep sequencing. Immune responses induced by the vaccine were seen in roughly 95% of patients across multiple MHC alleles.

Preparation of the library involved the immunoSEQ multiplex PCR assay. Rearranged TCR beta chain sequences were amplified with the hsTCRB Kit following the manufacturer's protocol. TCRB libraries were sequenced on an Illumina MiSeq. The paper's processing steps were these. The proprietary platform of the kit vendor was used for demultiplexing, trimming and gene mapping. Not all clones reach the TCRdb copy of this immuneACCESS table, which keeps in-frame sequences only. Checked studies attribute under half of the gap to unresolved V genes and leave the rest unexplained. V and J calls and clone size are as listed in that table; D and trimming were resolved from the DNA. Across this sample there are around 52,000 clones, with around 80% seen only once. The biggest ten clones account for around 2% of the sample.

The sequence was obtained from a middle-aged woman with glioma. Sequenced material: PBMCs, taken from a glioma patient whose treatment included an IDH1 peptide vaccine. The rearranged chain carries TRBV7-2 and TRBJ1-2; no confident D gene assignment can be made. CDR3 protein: CASSLDNNPNYGYTF. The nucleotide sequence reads TGTGCCAGCAGCTTAGATAACAATCCTAACTATGGCTACACCTTC.